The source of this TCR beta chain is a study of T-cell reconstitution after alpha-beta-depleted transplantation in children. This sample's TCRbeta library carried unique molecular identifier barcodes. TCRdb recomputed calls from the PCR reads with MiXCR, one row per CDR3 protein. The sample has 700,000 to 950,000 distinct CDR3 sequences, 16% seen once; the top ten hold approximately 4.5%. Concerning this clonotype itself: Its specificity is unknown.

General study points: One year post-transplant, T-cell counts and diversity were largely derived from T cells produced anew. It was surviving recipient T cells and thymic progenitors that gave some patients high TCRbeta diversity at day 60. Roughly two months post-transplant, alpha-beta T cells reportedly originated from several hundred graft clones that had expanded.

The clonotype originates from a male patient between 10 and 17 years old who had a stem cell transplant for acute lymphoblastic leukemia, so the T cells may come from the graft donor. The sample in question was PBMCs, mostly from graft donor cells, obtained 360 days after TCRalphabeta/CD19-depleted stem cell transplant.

In DNA form, the CDR3 reads TGCGCCAGCAGCCTAAAACTTTTAGGGACTGGGGCCAACGTCCTGACTTTC. Translating it yields CASSLKLLGTGANVLTF. J is TRBJ2-6 and V is TRBV4-1, with no clear D. The CDR3 extends over 17 amino acids. The germline V gene has CDR1 MGHRA and CDR2 YSYEKL. Trimming removed 4 bases from V and 2 bases from J, with 15 bases in between.